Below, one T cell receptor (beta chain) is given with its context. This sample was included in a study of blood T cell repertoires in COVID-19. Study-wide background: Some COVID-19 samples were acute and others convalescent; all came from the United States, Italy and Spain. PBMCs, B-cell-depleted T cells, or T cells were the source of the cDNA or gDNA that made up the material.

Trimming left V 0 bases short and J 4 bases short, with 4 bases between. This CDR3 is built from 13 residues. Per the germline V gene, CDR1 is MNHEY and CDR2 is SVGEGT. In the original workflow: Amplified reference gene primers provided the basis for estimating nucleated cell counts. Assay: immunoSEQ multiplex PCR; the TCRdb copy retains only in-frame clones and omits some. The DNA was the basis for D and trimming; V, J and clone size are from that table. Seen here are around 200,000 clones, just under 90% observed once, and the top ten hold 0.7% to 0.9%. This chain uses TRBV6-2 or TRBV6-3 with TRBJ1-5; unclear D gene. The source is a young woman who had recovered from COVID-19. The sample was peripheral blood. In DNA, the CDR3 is TGTGCCAGCAGTTACTCTTCAAATCAGCCCCAGCATTTT. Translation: CASSYSSNQPQHF.